The clone carrying this T cell receptor beta chain was counted ten times or more. The antigen remains unidentified. These data come from a study of T cells after yellow fever vaccination. Across the study: SMART-Seq v4 Ultra Low Input handled preparation of low-cell-number fractions.

The 5'RACE template-switching step produced TCR cDNA and added a universal primer site and UMIs. TCRdb called the 5' RACE reads again in MiXCR, with one record for every CDR3 protein. The data show hundreds of thousands of distinct CDR3 sequences, about 17% seen once. CDR1 and CDR2 from the germline V gene are MGHDK and SYGVNS. This CDR3 is built from 16 residues. V lost 1 base and J lost 10, with 22 bases in between. General observations from the study: The study re-detected most primary-vaccination clones after the booster (approximately 96% CD4, around 90% CD8). Sorted repertoires could include abundant contaminating clonotypes from bulk cells.

The TCR originated in a man aged 18 to 29 who received the YFV17D yellow fever vaccine. Sequencing used PBMCs, obtained before the yellow fever booster vaccination. The J gene is TRBJ1-1, the V gene TRBV25-1, with D possibly matching TRBD1 (6 bases). This chain's CDR3 is CASSESGSGDSTGAFF. Written as DNA, the CDR3 is TGTGCCAGCAGTGAATCAGGGTCAGGGGACTCAACGGGAGCTTTCTTT.